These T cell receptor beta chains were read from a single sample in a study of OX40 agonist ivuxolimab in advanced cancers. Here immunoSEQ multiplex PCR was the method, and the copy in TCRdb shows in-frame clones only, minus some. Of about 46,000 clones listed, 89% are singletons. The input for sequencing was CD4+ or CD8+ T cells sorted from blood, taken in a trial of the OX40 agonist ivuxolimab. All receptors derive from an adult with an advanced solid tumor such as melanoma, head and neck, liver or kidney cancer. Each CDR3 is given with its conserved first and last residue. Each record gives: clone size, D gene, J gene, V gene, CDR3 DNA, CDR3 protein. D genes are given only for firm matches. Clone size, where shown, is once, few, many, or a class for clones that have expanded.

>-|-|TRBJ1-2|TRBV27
TGTGCCAGCAGTTTTAAGGCGACCACGGTCTATGGCTACACCTTC
CASSFKATTVYGYTF
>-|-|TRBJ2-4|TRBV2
TGTGCCAGCAGTGGAGCCAAAAACATTCAGTACTTC
CASSGAKNIQYF
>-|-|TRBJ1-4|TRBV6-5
TGTGCCAGCAGTTACTCGAACGGCGAGGAAAAACTGTTTTTT
CASSYSNGEEKLFF
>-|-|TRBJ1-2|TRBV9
TGTGCCAGCAGCGTATCTGGGGGTATAGGCTATGGCTACACCTTC
CASSVSGGIGYGYTF
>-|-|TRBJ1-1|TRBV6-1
TGTGCCAGCAGTGGGTACCGATGGCAGAACACTGAAGCTTTCTTT
CASSGYRWQNTEAFF
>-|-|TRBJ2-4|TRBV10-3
TGTGCCATCAGTGAGGAAGGGTCGGCCAAAAACATTCAGTACTTC
CAISEEGSAKNIQYF
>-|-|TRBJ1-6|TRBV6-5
TGTGCCAGCACCGAGGCGGGCAGGGCAAGCGCACCCCTCCACTTT
CASTEAGRASAPLHF
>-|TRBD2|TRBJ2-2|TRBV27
TGTGCCAGCAGTCGAACTAGCGGGGTGGGAGACACCGGGGAGCTGTTTTTT
CASSRTSGVGDTGELFF
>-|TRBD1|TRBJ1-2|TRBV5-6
TGTGCCAGCAGCCTATATCCCCCGGACAGGGAAAACTATGGCTACACCTTC
CASSLYPPDRENYGYTF
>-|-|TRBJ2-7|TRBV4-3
TGCGCCAGCAGCCAAGGTGAGGGAAACTACGAGCAGTACTTC
CASSQGEGNYEQYF
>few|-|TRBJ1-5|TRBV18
TGTGCCAGCTCACAGGACCCCTGGACAGCCGATAGCAATCAGCCCCAGCATTTT
CASSQDPWTADSNQPQHF
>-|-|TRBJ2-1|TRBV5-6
TGTGCCAGCAGCTTGGCAGGGCAGGGGAATATTGAGGAGTTCTTC
CASSLAGQGNIEEFF
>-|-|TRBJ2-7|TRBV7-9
TGTGCCAGCAGCTCGGAGGGGCCTTCCTACGAGCAGTACTTC
CASSSEGPSYEQYF
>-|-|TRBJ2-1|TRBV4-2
TGTGCCAGCAGCCAAGATAGGGGGATTAATGAGCAGTTCTTC
CASSQDRGINEQFF
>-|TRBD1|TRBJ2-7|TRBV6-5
TGTGCCAGCAGTTACTCGGACAGGAGTCCATCCTACGAGCAGTACTTC
CASSYSDRSPSYEQYF
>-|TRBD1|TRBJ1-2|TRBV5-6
TGTGCCAGCACCTTGGACAGGACTTACTATGGCTACACCTTC
CASTLDRTYYGYTF
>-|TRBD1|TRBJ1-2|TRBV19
TGTGCCAGTAGTATTACCGGGACAGGGTTCTCCAGAGATGGCTACACCTTC
CASSITGTGFSRDGYTF
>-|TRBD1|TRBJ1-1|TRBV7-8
TGTGCCAGCAGCTCGCAGGGGGCGCGCTTCGTAGGCACTGAAGCTTTCTTT
CASSSQGARFVGTEAFF
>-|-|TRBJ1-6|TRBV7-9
TGTGCCAGCAGCTTGGGAACGGTCGGTTACAATTCACCCCTCCACTTT
CASSLGTVGYNSPLHF
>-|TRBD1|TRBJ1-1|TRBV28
TGTGCCAGCAGTTTATCGGATCGGACAGGGTGGAGGAAGTTGAACACTGAAGCTTTCTTT
CASSLSDRTGWRKLNTEAFF
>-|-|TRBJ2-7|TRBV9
TGTGCCAGCAGGGGGGGAACCTACGAGCAGTACTTC
CASRGGTYEQYF
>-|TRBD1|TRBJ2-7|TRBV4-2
TGTGCCAGCAGCCAAGAACAGGGGCAATACGAGCAGTACTTC
CASSQEQGQYEQYF
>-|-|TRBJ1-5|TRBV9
TGTGCCAGCAGCGAATCGGGGGGCAATCAGCCCCAGCATTTT
CASSESGGNQPQHF
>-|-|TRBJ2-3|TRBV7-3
TGTGCCAGCAGCCTAGTGGGCGGGGCCTCAGATACGCAGTATTTT
CASSLVGGASDTQYF